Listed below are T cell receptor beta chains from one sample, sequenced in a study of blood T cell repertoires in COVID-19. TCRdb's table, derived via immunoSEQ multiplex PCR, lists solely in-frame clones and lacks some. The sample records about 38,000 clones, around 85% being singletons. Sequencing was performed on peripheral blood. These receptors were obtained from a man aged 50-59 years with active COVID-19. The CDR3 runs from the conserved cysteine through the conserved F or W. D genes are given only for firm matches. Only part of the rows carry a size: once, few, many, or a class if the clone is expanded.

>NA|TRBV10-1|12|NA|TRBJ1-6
TGCGCCAGCAGTGAAGCGGATCGACCCCTCCACTTT
CASSEADRPLHF
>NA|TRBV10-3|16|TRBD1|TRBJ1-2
TGTGCCATCAGCGATACGACAGGGGGCCCCGGCTATGGCTACACCTTC
CAISDTTGGPGYGYTF
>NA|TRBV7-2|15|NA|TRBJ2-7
TGTGCCAGCAGCTTAGGCGGGTATCTCTCCTACGAGCAGTACTTC
CASSLGGYLSYEQYF
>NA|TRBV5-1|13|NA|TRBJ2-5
TGCGCCAGCAGCTCTAACGTCCAAGAGACCCAGTACTTC
CASSSNVQETQYF
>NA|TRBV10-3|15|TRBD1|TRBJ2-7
TGTGCCATCAGTGAGTCTCCGACAGGGGCCTACGAGCAGTACTTC
CAISESPTGAYEQYF
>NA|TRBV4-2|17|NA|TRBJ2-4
TGTGCCAGCAGCCAAGGATCTAGCCAGTTAGCCAAAAACATTCAGTACTTC
CASSQGSSQLAKNIQYF
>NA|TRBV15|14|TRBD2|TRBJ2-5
TGTGCCACCAGCAGAGCGGGGGGGCAAGAGACCCAGTACTTC
CATSRAGGQETQYF
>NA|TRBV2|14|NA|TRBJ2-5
TGTGCCAGCAGTGCGCGGGTTGGGGAAGAGACCCAGTACTTC
CASSARVGEETQYF
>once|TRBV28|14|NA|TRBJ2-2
TGTGCCAGCACCCTCAGGGCGAACACCGGGGAGCTGTTTTTT
CASTLRANTGELFF
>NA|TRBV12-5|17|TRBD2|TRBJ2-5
TGTGCTAGTGGTTTGGGTATACTAGCGGGGGGGCTTGAGACCCAGTACTTC
CASGLGILAGGLETQYF
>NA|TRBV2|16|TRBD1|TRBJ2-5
TGTGCCAGCAGCCGGACAGGGAAAAGTTTAGGCGAGACCCAGTACTTC
CASSRTGKSLGETQYF
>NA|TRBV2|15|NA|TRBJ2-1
TGTGCCAGCAGTGTTAGGCCTCCGGGTGAGGGTGAGCAGTTCTTC
CASSVRPPGEGEQFF
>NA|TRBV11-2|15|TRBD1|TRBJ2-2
TGTGCCAGCAGCGAACAGGGGACGAACACCGGGGAGCTGTTTTTT
CASSEQGTNTGELFF
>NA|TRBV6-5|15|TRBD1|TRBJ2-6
TGTGCCAGCAGAGTACAGGGGTCTGGGGCCAACGTCCTGACTTTC
CASRVQGSGANVLTF